The clone carrying this T cell receptor (beta chain) was detected ten times or more. Germline CDR1 SEHNR, CDR2 FQNEAQ (reference sequence). The CDR3 has 13 residues. V lost 7 bases, J lost 4 bases, and 10 bases lay in between. As the template, RNA transcripts were used to amplify TCR beta CDR3 regions. RT-PCR was first run with HTBI primers, then multiplex PCR in a second round. TCRdb independently ran MiXCR on the multiplex PCR reads; one entry per CDR3 protein. The profile shows around 660,000 distinct CDR3 sequences, 35% to 50% of them singletons. These data come from a study of Graves' ophthalmopathy and Graves' hyperthyroidism.

This chain links TRBV7-9 with TRBJ1-4; D possibly corresponds to TRBD1 (5 bases). Input material: peripheral blood. This TCR was sampled from an adult man with Graves' ophthalmopathy. The CDR3: CASKAGHNEKLFF. In DNA form, the CDR3 reads TGTGCCAGCAAAGCGGGGCATAATGAAAAACTGTTTTTT.